This passage covers 27 T cell receptor beta chains from one sample sequenced in a study of human T cells and chemical hapten exposure. Indicated time point: patch test 1, 2 weeks after DPC sensitization. Treatment specified: therapeutic diphenylcyclopropenone sensitization with weekly scalp DPC. TCRdb processed the RACE reads anew with MiXCR; each CDR3 protein has one entry. The sample consists of approximately 73,000 distinct CDR3 sequences, under 13% of them appearing once. The sample was whole blood, taken in connection with sensitization to the hapten diphenylcyclopropenone (DPC). The source is a woman aged 45-60 years with alopecia areata. Some clones in this sample may be carry-over from other donors' samples.

This clonotype has just a few counts. In nucleotides, the CDR3 is TGTGCCAGCAGTCTACAGACAGATACGCAGTATTTT. Translating it yields CASSLQTDTQYF. The chain is built from TRBV28 and TRBJ2-3; D is unclear. CDR3 size: 12 residues. CDR1 is MDHEN and CDR2 is SYDVKM in the germline V gene. Trimming removed 5 bases from V and 3 bases from J, with 6 bases in between. Filled out from reference TRBV28 and TRBJ2-3, the complete variable domain reads DVKVTQSSRYLVKRTGEKVFLECVQDMDHENMFWYRQDPGLGLRLIYFSYDVKMKEKGDIPEGYSVSREKKERFSLILESASTNQTSMYLCASSLQTDTQYFGPGTRLTVL.

This clonotype appeared a few times. The chain combines TRBV18 with TRBJ1-1; D is unclear. Germline CDR1 KGHSH, CDR2 LQKENI. Trimming cost V 5 bases and J 0 bases, with 16 bases left between them. The CDR3 is made up of 16 amino acids. The DNA for the CDR3 is TGTGCCAGCTCAACCTTCCAAGCCGGCATGAACACTGAAGCTTTCTTT. It yields the protein CASSTFQAGMNTEAFF.

The chain recombines TRBV29-1 with TRBJ1-1; 9 bases fit TRBD1. J gave up 1 base and V 7 bases, and 10 bases lay outside the gene matches. CDR3 length: 15 residues. The germline V gene has CDR1 SQVTM and CDR2 ANQGSEA. For the CDR3, the DNA is TGCAGCGGAGTGACAGGGGGAAAAAAGAACACTGAAGCTTTCTTT. Residues: CSGVTGGKKNTEAFF.

This clonotype was detected a few times. V usage is TRBV29-1 and J usage is TRBJ2-5; possible D gene TRBD2, 5 bases. Germline values: CDR1 SQVTM, CDR2 ANQGSEA. The length of the CDR3 is 14 residues. Trimming cost V 6 bases and J 2 bases, with 16 bases left between them. CDR3 sequence (DNA): TGCAGCGTGGTGAGGGCCCCCGGGCAAGAGACCCAGTACTTC. The encoded protein is CSVVRAPGQETQYF.

This clonotype has at least ten counts. The chain is built from TRBV7-3 and TRBJ2-3, with TRBD1 identical over 9 bases. The CDR3 extends over 14 amino acids. Germline CDR1 SGHTA, CDR2 FQGTGA. V dropped 5 bases and J dropped 4; count of bases not matched to a gene: 4. The CDR3: CASSLDRGADTQYF. CDR3 coding DNA: TGTGCCAGCAGCCTGGACAGGGGAGCAGATACGCAGTATTTT.

This clonotype was found a few times. This chain links TRBV12-3 or TRBV12-4 with TRBJ2-7; D remains unclear. The CDR3 length is 11 residues. Deletions cut 3 bases from V and 7 bases from J, with 7 bases between. The DNA for the CDR3 is TGTGCCAGCAGTTTCGGCTGGGAGCAGTACTTC. Its protein is CASSFGWEQYF.

This clonotype was counted at least ten times. One end of the junction does not line up with germline, which may come from a read error. This chain uses TRBV28 with TRBJ1-5, with 10 bases that match TRBD1. CDR1 and CDR2 from the germline V gene are MDHEN and SYDVKM. There are 16 residues in the CDR3. CDR3 region: CATSTGTGVGNQPQHF. In nucleotides, the CDR3 is TGTGCCACCAGTACCGGGACAGGGGTTGGCAATCAGCCCCAGCATTTT.

The chain uses TRBV29-1 and TRBJ2-3, with D possibly being TRBD2 (6 bases). There are 16 residues in the CDR3. CDR1 and CDR2 from the germline V gene are SQVTM and ANQGSEA. V was clipped by 5 bases and J by 5 bases, with 23 bases between them. The CDR3 spells CSVTETRRRRVDTQYF. CDR3 nucleotides: TGCAGCGTTACAGAGACTCGCCGCAGGAGGGTAGATACGCAGTATTTT.

The table lists this clonotype with many counts. The V and J genes are TRBV20-1 and TRBJ2-5; D gene ambiguous. CDR1 and CDR2 (germline): DFQATT, SNEGSKA (reference sequence). V was trimmed by 0 bases and J by 0 bases, leaving 8 bases between them. This CDR3 is built from 14 residues. The CDR3 DNA sequence: TGCAGTGCTAGAGATATGACCAACCAAGAGACCCAGTACTTC. This codes for CSARDMTNQETQYF.

This chain joins TRBV24-1 and TRBJ2-6; D is undetermined. In germline, CDR1 is KGHDR, CDR2 SFDVKD. The V end lost 4 bases, the J end lost 2 bases, and 8 bases lay between the germline ends. The CDR3 has 15 residues. The CDR3 region is CATSDASPGANVLTF. As DNA, the CDR3 is TGTGCCACCAGTGACGCAAGCCCTGGGGCCAACGTCCTGACTTTC.

The table lists this clonotype with many counts. The chain links TRBV20-1 to TRBJ2-3, with D unclear. Trimming shortened V by 6 bases and J by 5 bases, and 12 bases separated the two germline ends. Germline V gene data show CDR1 as DFQATT and CDR2 as SNEGSKA (reference sequence). The CDR3 extends over 12 amino acids. CDR3 in DNA: TGCAGTGCCGCGGCGCAGAAAGATACGCAGTATTTT. Its translation is CSAAAQKDTQYF.

The V and J genes are TRBV3-1 and TRBJ2-7; TRBD2 matches at 9 bases. Looked up from germline, CDR1 is LGHDT and CDR2 is YNNKEL (reference sequence). The CDR3 extends over 16 amino acids. The V gene end was trimmed by 4 bases and the J gene end by 6 bases; junction bases not matched to a gene: 13. The CDR3 DNA is TGTGCCAGCAGCCCGGCGGGAGGGCCCGGTTCCGCCGAGCAGTACTTC. Translation: CASSPAGGPGSAEQYF.

This clonotype was detected many times. The chain is built from TRBV6-5 and TRBJ1-1; no clear D gene. V gave up 2 bases and J gave up 7 bases, with 14 bases separating them. The CDR3 runs to 14 residues. CDR1 MNHEY and CDR2 SVGAGI come from the germline V gene. Here the CDR3 reads CASSYQLGVVEAFF. CDR3 bases: TGTGCCAGCAGTTACCAGTTGGGTGTTGTTGAAGCTTTCTTT.

This clonotype was found a few times. This chain connects TRBV28 to TRBJ2-7, with D perhaps matching TRBD1 (5 bases). The V end was cut by 3 bases, the J end by 3 bases, with 15 bases between. Germline V gene lookup returns CDR1 MDHEN and CDR2 SYDVKM. This CDR3 has 15 residues. CDR3 sequence (DNA): TGTGCCAGCAGTTTTAGGCGACAGACGAACTACGAGCAGTACTTC. It yields the protein CASSFRRQTNYEQYF.

The sample holds a few counts of this clonotype. This chain connects TRBV5-1 to TRBJ2-3, with D perhaps assigned TRBD1 or TRBD2 (5 bases each). The CDR3 spans 12 residues. Germline V gene data show CDR1 as SGHRS and CDR2 as YFSETQ. Trimming cost V 3 bases and J 7 bases, with 9 bases left between them. In DNA, the CDR3 is TGCGCCAGCAGCTCCGAGGGGTATACGCAGTATTTT. Its translation: CASSSEGYTQYF.

The V gene is TRBV18, the J gene TRBJ2-7; the match to TRBD2 covers 13 bases. The CDR3 covers 17 residues. The germline V gene encodes CDR1 KGHSH and CDR2 LQKENI. Germline trimming cut 4 bases from V and 4 bases from J; bases unmatched to any gene: 10. Here the CDR3 reads CASSLRTSGSGTYEQYF. The CDR3 coding sequence is TGTGCCAGCTCACTACGGACTAGCGGGAGTGGAACTTACGAGCAGTACTTC.

This clonotype was seen a handful of times. The chain uses TRBV6-5 and TRBJ2-7; D call uncertain. Germline V CDR1 and CDR2: MNHEY, SVGAGI. Trimming stripped 10 bases from V and 4 bases from J, with 11 bases between. This CDR3 comprises 11 residues. This CDR3 is CATRLVYEQYF. The CDR3 coding sequence is TGTGCCACCCGGTTAGTTTACGAGCAGTACTTC.

The rearrangement joins TRBV20-1 to TRBJ1-1; a weak D match, TRBD1 (6 bases). The CDR3 covers 16 residues. V shed 5 bases and J shed 0 bases, with 19 bases lying between them. Germline V gene sequence: CDR1 DFQATT, CDR2 SNEGSKA (reference sequence). The DNA for the CDR3 is TGCAGTGCTTCCCCCGGGGGCAGTAAGATGAACACTGAAGCTTTCTTT. Translated, it gives CSASPGGSKMNTEAFF.

This clonotype was counted only a few times. The chain uses TRBV20-1 and TRBJ2-1, with 11 nucleotides matching TRBD2. This CDR3 is 16 amino acids long. V shed 6 bases, J shed 4 bases, and the junction held 11 bases outside the gene matches. Germline V CDR1 and CDR2: DFQATT, SNEGSKA (reference sequence). This CDR3 is CSAPGASGRRYNEQFF. The CDR3 DNA reads as TGCAGTGCACCCGGGGCTAGCGGGAGGAGGTACAATGAGCAGTTCTTC.

The chain uses TRBV6-2 or TRBV6-3 and TRBJ1-2; 7 nucleotides agree with TRBD1. The CDR3 length is 13 residues. Looked up from germline, CDR1 is MNHEY and CDR2 is SVGEGT. J lost 2 bases, V lost 5 bases, and 2 bases had no gene match. CDR3 nucleotides: TGTGCCAGCAGTGTGACAGGGAACTATGGCTACACCTTC. Encoded protein: CASSVTGNYGYTF.

V is TRBV20-1 and J is TRBJ1-4, with D maybe TRBD1 (5 bases). CDR1 is DFQATT, CDR2 SNEGSKA, per germline (reference sequence). V was pared by 5 bases and J by 3 bases, with 13 bases between. This CDR3 comprises 14 residues. CDR3 in DNA: TGCAGTGCTCGGGACCGACGTTCTAATGAAAAACTGTTTTTT. This encodes CSARDRRSNEKLFF.

The chain has TRBV29-1 and TRBJ2-1; 11 nucleotides agree with TRBD1. V lost 0 bases, J lost 8 bases, and 6 bases stayed unmatched. The CDR3 loop spans 15 amino acids. Germline loops: CDR1 SQVTM, CDR2 ANQGSEA. CDR3 sequence (DNA): TGCAGCGTTGAAGATGTGGGACAGGGGGGTCATGAGCAGTTCTTC. Protein product: CSVEDVGQGGHEQFF.

In this sample, this clonotype turned up a few times. This chain joins TRBV28 and TRBJ2-7, with TRBD1 matching 7 bases. The CDR3 sequence is 13 residues long. In germline, CDR1 is MDHEN, CDR2 SYDVKM. Germline trimming cut 4 bases from V and 0 bases from J; bases unmatched to any gene: 0. In nucleotides, the CDR3 is TGTGCCAGCAGTTGGGACAGCTCCTACGAGCAGTACTTC. Amino acids: CASSWDSSYEQYF. The full variable domain, rest sourced from reference TRBV28 and TRBJ2-7, is DVKVTQSSRYLVKRTGEKVFLECVQDMDHENMFWYRQDPGLGLRLIYFSYDVKMKEKGDIPEGYSVSREKKERFSLILESASTNQTSMYLCASSWDSSYEQYFGPGTRLTVT.

This clonotype has just a few counts. This chain uses TRBV29-1 with TRBJ2-7; 7 bases line up with TRBD1. CDR1 and CDR2 (germline): SQVTM, ANQGSEA. The CDR3 covers 12 residues. V was pared by 4 bases and J by 6 bases, with 6 bases of the junction left unmatched. For the CDR3, the DNA is TGCAGCGTTGGTAACCACAGGGGCGAGCAGTACTTC. This gives the protein CSVGNHRGEQYF.

This clonotype was counted only a few times. The rearrangement joins TRBV11-3 to TRBJ2-1; tentatively, D is TRBD2 (6 bases). Trimming stripped 5 bases from V and 6 bases from J, with 17 bases between. CDR1 is SGHNT and CDR2 is YENEEA in the germline V gene. The CDR3 length is 15 residues. In nucleotides, the CDR3 is TGTGCCAGCAGCCCTATATCTAGCGCAAGCAATGAGCAGTTCTTC. Translation gives CASSPISSASNEQFF.

A few counts support this clonotype. V gene TRBV5-5 combines with J gene TRBJ1-6; D possibly corresponds to TRBD1 (5 bases). CDR3 length: 15 amino acids. V gave up 2 bases and J gave up 11 bases, with 17 bases separating them. Germline V CDR1 and CDR2: SGHKS, YYEKEE (reference sequence). CDR3 loop: CASSLSGGGLAPLHF. In nucleotides, the CDR3 is TGTGCCAGCAGCTTAAGCGGGGGAGGTTTAGCACCCCTCCACTTT.

The table lists this clonotype with a few counts. V and J are TRBV19 and TRBJ2-1; a possible D gene is TRBD2 (6 bases). Per the germline V gene, CDR1 is LNHDA and CDR2 is SQIVND (reference sequence). CDR3 length: 14 residues. Trimming left V 11 bases short and J 1 base short, with 15 bases between. Written as DNA, the CDR3 is TGTGCCCGCGGGGACTTTAAATCCTACAATGAGCAGTTCTTC. Translation: CARGDFKSYNEQFF.